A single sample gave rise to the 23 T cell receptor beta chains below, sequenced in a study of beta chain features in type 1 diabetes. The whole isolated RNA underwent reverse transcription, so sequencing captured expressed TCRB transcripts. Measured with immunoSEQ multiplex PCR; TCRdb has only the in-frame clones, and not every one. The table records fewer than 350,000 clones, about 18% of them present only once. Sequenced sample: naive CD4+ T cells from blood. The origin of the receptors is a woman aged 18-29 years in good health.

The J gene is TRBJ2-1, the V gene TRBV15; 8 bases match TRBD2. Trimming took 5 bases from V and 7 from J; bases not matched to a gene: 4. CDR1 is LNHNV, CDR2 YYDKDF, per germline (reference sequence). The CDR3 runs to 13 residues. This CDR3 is CATSWSGRNEQFF. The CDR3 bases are TGTGCCACCAGCTGGAGCGGGAGAAATGAGCAGTTCTTC.

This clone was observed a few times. For the CDR3, the DNA is TGCAGCGTTGATTCTGGGAAGGGGGGGACTGAAGCTTTCTTT. This encodes CSVDSGKGGTEAFF. This rearrangement joins TRBV29-1 to TRBJ1-1, with D possibly being TRBD1 (6 bases). Germline assignment: CDR1 SQVTM and CDR2 ANQGSEA. The CDR3 consists of 14 residues. The V gene lost 3 bases and the J gene lost 5 bases, with 16 bases spanning the gap. Supplemented by reference TRBV29-1 and TRBJ1-1, the full variable domain reads SAVISQKPSRDICQRGTSLTIQCQVDSQVTMMFWYRQQPGQSLTLIATANQGSEATYESGFVIDKFPISRPNLTFSTLTVSNMSPEDSSIYLCSVDSGKGGTEAFFGQGTRLTVV.

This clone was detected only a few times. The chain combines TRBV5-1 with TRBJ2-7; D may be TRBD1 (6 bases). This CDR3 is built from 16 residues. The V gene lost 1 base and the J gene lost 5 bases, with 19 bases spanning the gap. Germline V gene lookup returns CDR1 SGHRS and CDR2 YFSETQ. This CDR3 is CASSLMFFLGADEQYF. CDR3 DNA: TGCGCCAGCAGCTTGATGTTTTTCTTGGGGGCGGACGAGCAGTACTTC.

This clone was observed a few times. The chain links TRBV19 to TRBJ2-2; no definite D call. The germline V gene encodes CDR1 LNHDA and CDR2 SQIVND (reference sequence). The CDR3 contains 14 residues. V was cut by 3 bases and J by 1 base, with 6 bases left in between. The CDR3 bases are TGTGCCAGTAGTATTCAGGTGAACACCGGGGAGCTGTTTTTT. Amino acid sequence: CASSIQVNTGELFF.

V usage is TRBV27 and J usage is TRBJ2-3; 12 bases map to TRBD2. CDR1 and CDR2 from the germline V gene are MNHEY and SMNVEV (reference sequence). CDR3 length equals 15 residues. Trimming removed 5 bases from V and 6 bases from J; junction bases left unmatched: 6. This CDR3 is CASSTLAGGSDTQYF. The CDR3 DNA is TGTGCCAGCAGTACACTAGCGGGGGGATCGGATACGCAGTATTTT.

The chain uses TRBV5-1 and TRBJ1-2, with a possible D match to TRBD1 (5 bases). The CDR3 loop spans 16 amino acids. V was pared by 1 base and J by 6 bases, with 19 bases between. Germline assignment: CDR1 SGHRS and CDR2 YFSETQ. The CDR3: CASSLLLTPIGDGYTF. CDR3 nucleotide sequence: TGCGCCAGCAGCTTGCTACTAACCCCTATAGGGGATGGCTACACCTTC.

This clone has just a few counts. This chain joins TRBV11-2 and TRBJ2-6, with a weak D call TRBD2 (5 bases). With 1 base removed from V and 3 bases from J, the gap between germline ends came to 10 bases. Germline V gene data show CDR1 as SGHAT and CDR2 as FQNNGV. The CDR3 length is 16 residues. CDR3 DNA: TGTGCCAGCAGCTTAGGGCGGGTTGGTGGGGCCAACGTCCTGACTTTC. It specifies CASSLGRVGGANVLTF.

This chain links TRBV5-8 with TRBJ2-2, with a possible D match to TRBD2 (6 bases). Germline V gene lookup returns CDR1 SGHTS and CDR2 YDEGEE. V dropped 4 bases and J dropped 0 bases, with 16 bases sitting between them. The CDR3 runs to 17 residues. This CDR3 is CASSRAGLATNTGELFF. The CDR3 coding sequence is TGTGCCAGCAGCCGGGCGGGGCTAGCAACGAACACCGGGGAGCTGTTTTTT.

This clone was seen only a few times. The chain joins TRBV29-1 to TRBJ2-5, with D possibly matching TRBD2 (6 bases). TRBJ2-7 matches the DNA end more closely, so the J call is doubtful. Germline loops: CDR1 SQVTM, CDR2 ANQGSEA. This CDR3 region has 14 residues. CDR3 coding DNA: TGCAGCGTTGATGGAGTGGCGGGGAGGAACGAGCAGTACTTC. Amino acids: CSVDGVAGRNEQYF.

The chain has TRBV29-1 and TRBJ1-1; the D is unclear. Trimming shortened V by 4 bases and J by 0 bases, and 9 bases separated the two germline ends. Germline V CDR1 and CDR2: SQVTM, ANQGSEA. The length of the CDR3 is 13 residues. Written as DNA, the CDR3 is TGCAGCGTTGCCCAGACACTGAACACTGAAGCTTTCTTT. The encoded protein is CSVAQTLNTEAFF. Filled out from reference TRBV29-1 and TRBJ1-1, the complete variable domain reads SAVISQKPSRDICQRGTSLTIQCQVDSQVTMMFWYRQQPGQSLTLIATANQGSEATYESGFVIDKFPISRPNLTFSTLTVSNMSPEDSSIYLCSVAQTLNTEAFFGQGTRLTVV.

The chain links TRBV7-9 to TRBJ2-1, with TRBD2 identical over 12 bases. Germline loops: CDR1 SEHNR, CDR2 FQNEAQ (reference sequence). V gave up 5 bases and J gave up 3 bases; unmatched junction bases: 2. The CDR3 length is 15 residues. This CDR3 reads CASSTSGRNYNEQFF. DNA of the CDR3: TGTGCCAGCAGCACTAGCGGGAGGAACTACAATGAGCAGTTCTTC.

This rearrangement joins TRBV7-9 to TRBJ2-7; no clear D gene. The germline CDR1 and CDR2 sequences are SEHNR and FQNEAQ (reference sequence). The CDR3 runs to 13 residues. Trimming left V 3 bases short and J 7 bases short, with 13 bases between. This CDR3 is CASSLDSLREQYF. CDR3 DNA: TGTGCCAGCAGCTTGGATTCACTGAGGGAGCAGTACTTC.

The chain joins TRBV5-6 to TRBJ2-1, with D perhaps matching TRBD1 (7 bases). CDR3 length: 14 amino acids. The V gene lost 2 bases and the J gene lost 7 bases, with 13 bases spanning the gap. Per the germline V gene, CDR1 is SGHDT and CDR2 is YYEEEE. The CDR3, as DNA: TGTGCCAGCAGCTTCAGGGCGGGACAGAATGAGCAGTTCTTC. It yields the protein CASSFRAGQNEQFF. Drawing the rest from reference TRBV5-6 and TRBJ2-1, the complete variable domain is DAGVTQSPTHLIKTRGQQVTLRCSPKSGHDTVSWYQQALGQGPQFIFQYYEEEERQRGNFPDRFSGHQFPNYSSELNVNALLLGDSALYLCASSFRAGQNEQFFGPGTRLTVL.

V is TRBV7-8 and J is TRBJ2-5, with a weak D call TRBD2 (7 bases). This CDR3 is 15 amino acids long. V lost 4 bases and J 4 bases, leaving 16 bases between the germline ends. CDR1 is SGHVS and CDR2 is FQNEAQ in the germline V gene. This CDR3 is CASSSQGGGRETQYF. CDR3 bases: TGTGCCAGCAGCTCACAAGGGGGGGGACGAGAGACCCAGTACTTC.

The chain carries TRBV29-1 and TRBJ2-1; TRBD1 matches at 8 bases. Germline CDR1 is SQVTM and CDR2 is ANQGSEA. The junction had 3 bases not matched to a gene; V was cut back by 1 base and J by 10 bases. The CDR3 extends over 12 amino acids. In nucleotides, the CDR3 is TGCAGCGTTGAAGGACAGGGGTGGGAGCAGTTCTTC. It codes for CSVEGQGWEQFF.

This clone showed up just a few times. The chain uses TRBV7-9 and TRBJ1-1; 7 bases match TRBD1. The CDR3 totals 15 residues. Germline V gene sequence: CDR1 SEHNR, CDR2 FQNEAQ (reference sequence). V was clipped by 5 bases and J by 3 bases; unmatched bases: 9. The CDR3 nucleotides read TGTGCCAGCAGCGGGACGGACAGGTCCTACACTGAAGCTTTCTTT. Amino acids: CASSGTDRSYTEAFF.

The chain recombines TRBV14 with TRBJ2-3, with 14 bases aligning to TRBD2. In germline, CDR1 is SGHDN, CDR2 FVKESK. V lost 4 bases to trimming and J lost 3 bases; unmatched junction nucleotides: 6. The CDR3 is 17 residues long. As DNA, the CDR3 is TGTGCCAGCAGCCGACTAGCGGGAGGGCCGGGTACAGATACGCAGTATTTT. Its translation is CASSRLAGGPGTDTQYF.

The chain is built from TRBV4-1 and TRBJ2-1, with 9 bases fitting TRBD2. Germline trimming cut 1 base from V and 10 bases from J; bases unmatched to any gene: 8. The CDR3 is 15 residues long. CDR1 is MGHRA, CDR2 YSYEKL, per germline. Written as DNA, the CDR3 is TGCGCCAGCAGCCAAGTGGGCGGGGGGGCACAAGAGCAGTTCTTC. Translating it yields CASSQVGGGAQEQFF.

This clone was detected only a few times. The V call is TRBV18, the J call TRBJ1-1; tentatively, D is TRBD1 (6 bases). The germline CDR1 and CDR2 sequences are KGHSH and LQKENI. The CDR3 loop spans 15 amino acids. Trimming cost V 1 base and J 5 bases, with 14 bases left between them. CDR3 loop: CASSPLSGQTTEAFF. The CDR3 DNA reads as TGTGCCAGCTCACCACTCTCGGGACAAACAACTGAAGCTTTCTTT.

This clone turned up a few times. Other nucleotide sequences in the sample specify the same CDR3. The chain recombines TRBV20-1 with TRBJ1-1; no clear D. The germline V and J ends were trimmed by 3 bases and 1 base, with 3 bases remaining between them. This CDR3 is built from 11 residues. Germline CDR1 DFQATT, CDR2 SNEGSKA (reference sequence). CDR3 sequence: CSASKNTEAFF. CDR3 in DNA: TGCAGTGCTAGTAAGAACACTGAAGCTTTCTTT.

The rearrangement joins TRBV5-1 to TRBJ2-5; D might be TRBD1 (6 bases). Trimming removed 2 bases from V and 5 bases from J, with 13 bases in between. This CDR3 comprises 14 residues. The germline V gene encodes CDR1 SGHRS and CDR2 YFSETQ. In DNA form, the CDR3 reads TGCGCCAGCAGCTTTTCACAGGGATCGGAGACCCAGTACTTC. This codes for CASSFSQGSETQYF.

Here the CDR3 reads CAVRGNSGNTIYF. In DNA form, the CDR3 reads TGTGCCGTCAGGGGGAATTCTGGAAACACCATATATTTT. The chain combines TRBV27 with TRBJ1-3; 7 bases fit TRBD1. CDR1 is MNHEY, CDR2 SMNVEV, per germline (reference sequence). The CDR3 spans 13 residues. V lost 11 bases, J lost 1 base, and 5 bases stayed unmatched.

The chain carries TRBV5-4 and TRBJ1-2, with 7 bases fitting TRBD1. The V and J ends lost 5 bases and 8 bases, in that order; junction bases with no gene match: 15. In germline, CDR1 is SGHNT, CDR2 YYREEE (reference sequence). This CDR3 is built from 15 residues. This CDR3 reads CASRRGTALTRGYTF. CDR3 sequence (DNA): TGTGCCAGCAGACGGGGGACAGCCCTAACTCGGGGCTACACCTTC.